This T cell receptor beta chain was captured by sequencing in a study of read filtering for tumor transcriptome and immune sequencing. Study summary: Among patients, some 17 were male and approximately 15 female, aged about 45 to 90 (mean roughly 64). DNase treatment preceded whole-transcriptome library preparation.

This library used roughly 400 ng RNA and molecular barcoded adaptors spanning alpha/delta and beta/gamma chains. One entry per CDR3 protein, called by TCRdb with MiXCR from the reads. The sample contains approximately 57,000 distinct CDR3 sequences, about 12% of which appear only once. Many counts were recorded for this clonotype. Trimming at V came to 0 bases and at J to 0 bases, leaving 5 bases not matched to a gene. In germline, CDR1 is DFQATT, CDR2 SNEGSKA (reference sequence). This CDR3 spans 16 amino acids. The rearrangement uses TRBV20-1 and TRBJ1-5; TRBD1 matches at 7 bases. The source material was a population of CD138-negative cells sorted from bone marrow. The TCR comes from a donor at least 40 years old with multiple myeloma. The CDR3 here is CSARDPQGGSNQPQHF. The CDR3, as DNA: TGCAGTGCTAGAGACCCCCAGGGGGGTAGCAATCAGCCCCAGCATTTT.